This T cell receptor beta chain was found in a study of vaccination effects on CD4 cells after COVID-19. General study findings and limits: Infection-derived and vaccine-derived clones contracted markedly late after vaccination.

The protocol was immunoSEQ multiplex PCR, while the TCRdb copy is restricted to in-frame clones and leaves out a portion. Here the sample spans about 48,000 clones, 50% to 70% being singletons. This clone was detected only once. What it recognizes is unknown. At the end of around eleven days of culture, CD4+ T cells were isolated. Negative nucleocapsid antibody tests before and after vaccination confirmed no previous SARS-CoV-2 infection. Trimming cost V 5 bases and J 5 bases, with 15 bases left between them. The germline V gene encodes CDR1 SGHTA and CDR2 FQGNSA. The CDR3 spans 14 residues. The sample here was CD4+ T cells from PBMCs cultured without peptide, taken before COVID-19 vaccination. The sequence derives from a human donor who received a COVID-19 vaccine. The chain has TRBV7-2 and TRBJ1-2; D not certain. CDR3 bases: TGTGCCAGCAGCCGTAATGGAATAGGATATGGCTACACCTTC. It is translated as CASSRNGIGYGYTF. Complete variable domain (other parts from reference TRBV7-2 and TRBJ1-2): GAGVSQSPSNKVTEKGKDVELRCDPISGHTALYWYRQSLGQGLEFLIYFQGNSAPDKSGLPSDRFSAERTGGSVSTLTIQRTQQEDSAVYLCASSRNGIGYGYTFGSGTRLTVV.